Shown below are 20 T cell receptor beta chains from a single sample sequenced in a study of response to subunit inactivated influenza vaccine. TCRdb re-analysed the RT-PCR reads in MiXCR, keeping a single row per CDR3 protein. The sample carries about 500,000 distinct CDR3 sequences, more than 15% recorded once. This specimen was CD4+ T cells sorted from PBMCs, taken around 25 months after vaccination. The receptor set was obtained from a man aged 45 to 75 who received an inactivated influenza vaccine.

The table lists this clonotype with a few counts. The chain joins TRBV12-3 or TRBV12-4 to TRBJ2-7; D is unclear. There are 14 residues in the CDR3. V was pared by 6 bases and J by 0 bases, with 12 bases between. The CDR3 protein is CASSLSRSSYEQYF. DNA of the CDR3: TGTGCCAGCAGCCTATCCCGGAGCTCCTACGAGCAGTACTTC.

This clonotype has just a few counts. The CDR3 nucleotides read TGTGCCAGCAGCACGTCGGGACAGGGGTTCTATGGCTACACCTTC. Protein sequence: CASSTSGQGFYGYTF. The rearrangement uses TRBV7-9 and TRBJ1-2; 10 positions agree with TRBD1. V lost 5 bases to trimming and J lost 4 bases; unmatched junction nucleotides: 7. The germline CDR1 and CDR2 sequences are SEHNR and FQNEAQ (reference sequence). The CDR3 has 15 residues.

The table lists this clonotype with many counts. This chain connects TRBV5-6 to TRBJ2-7; a weak D match, TRBD2 (6 bases). V was trimmed by 2 bases and J by 5 bases, leaving 14 bases between them. This CDR3 spans 14 amino acids. Germline lookup yields CDR1 SGHDT and CDR2 YYEEEE. CDR3 protein: CASSFYLRGNEQYF. The CDR3 bases are TGTGCCAGCAGCTTTTATCTGCGGGGAAACGAGCAGTACTTC.

This clonotype showed up just a few times. V is TRBV7-2 and J is TRBJ1-1, with D possibly being TRBD1 (5 bases). V was pared by 5 bases and J by 2 bases, with 12 bases between. This CDR3 is 14 amino acids long. CDR1 is SGHTA, CDR2 FQGNSA, per germline. The CDR3 DNA is TGTGCCAGCAGCCTCTTGGACAAAAACACTGAAGCTTTCTTT. It yields the protein CASSLLDKNTEAFF. Combining the CDR3 with reference TRBV7-2 and TRBJ1-1 gives the whole variable domain GAGVSQSPSNKVTEKGKDVELRCDPISGHTALYWYRQSLGQGLEFLIYFQGNSAPDKSGLPSDRFSAERTGGSVSTLTIQRTQQEDSAVYLCASSLLDKNTEAFFGQGTRLTVV.

This clonotype was observed a few times. The chain recombines TRBV6-5 with TRBJ1-4; 12 bases line up with TRBD1. Germline CDR1 and CDR2: MNHEY and SVGAGI. The CDR3 is 15 residues long. Trimming took 0 bases from V and 8 from J; bases not matched to a gene: 1. CDR3 nucleotides: TGTGCCAGCAGTTACTCGGGGACAGGGGGCGAAAAACTGTTTTTT. Encoded protein: CASSYSGTGGEKLFF.

This clonotype was picked up many times. The V call is TRBV20-1, the J call TRBJ1-1; D remains unclear. The CDR3 spans 15 residues. Germline V gene sequence: CDR1 DFQATT, CDR2 SNEGSKA (reference sequence). Deletions cut 1 base from V and 6 bases from J, with 18 bases between. The CDR3 region is CSARVSGVRVAEAFF. For the CDR3, the DNA is TGCAGTGCTAGAGTTTCGGGTGTCCGAGTAGCTGAAGCTTTCTTT.

This clonotype was observed at least ten times. The chain uses TRBV27 and TRBJ2-7; the D gene is possibly TRBD2 (6 bases). Deletions cut 6 bases from V and 4 bases from J, with 22 bases between. From germline, CDR1 is MNHEY and CDR2 SMNVEV (reference sequence). This CDR3 has 16 residues. Written as DNA, the CDR3 is TGTGCCAGCAGACCCCTCCGACCGGGACTGACATACGAGCAGTACTTC. It is translated as CASRPLRPGLTYEQYF.

The chain recombines TRBV11-2 with TRBJ1-1, with D perhaps TRBD1 (6 bases). This CDR3 contains 15 residues. The germline CDR1 and CDR2 sequences are SGHAT and FQNNGV. V was cut by 2 bases and J by 2 bases, with 12 bases left in between. The DNA for the CDR3 is TGTGCCAGCAGCTTATACCGGGACATCAACACTGAAGCTTTCTTT. Protein: CASSLYRDINTEAFF.

This clonotype was observed a handful of times. The CDR3 reads CASSLDPLGDSPLHF. The CDR3 DNA sequence: TGCGCCAGCAGCTTGGACCCCCTGGGAGATTCACCCCTCCACTTT. The chain recombines TRBV5-1 with TRBJ1-6; the D is unclear. Between the trimmed V and J ends, which lost 0 bases and 8 bases, there was a span of 12 bases. The CDR3 extends over 15 amino acids. Germline CDR1 reads SGHRS; CDR2 reads YFSETQ.

In its sample, this clonotype was seen many times. The CDR3 reads CASSPGAGNTGELFF. The CDR3 bases are TGCGCCAGCAGTCCCGGAGCGGGAAACACCGGGGAGCTGTTTTTT. This sequence joins TRBV5-1 and TRBJ2-2; the match to TRBD2 covers 7 bases. The CDR3 is 15 amino acids. Germline CDR1 and CDR2: SGHRS and YFSETQ. Trimming removed 5 bases from V and 2 bases from J; junction bases left unmatched: 6.

There are a few counts of this clonotype. The chain recombines TRBV6-2 or TRBV6-3 with TRBJ2-1, with 9 positions matching TRBD1. Per the germline V gene, CDR1 is MNHEY and CDR2 is SVGEGT. CDR3 length equals 13 residues. The trim removed 3 bases at V and 16 bases at J, leaving 10 bases unmatched. CDR3 residues: CASSYPTGGAFFF. In nucleotides, the CDR3 is TGTGCCAGCAGTTATCCCACAGGGGGCGCTTTTTTCTTC.

J is TRBJ2-7 and V is TRBV28; TRBD2 agrees at 8 bases. J gave up 6 bases and V 1 base, and 14 bases lay outside the gene matches. Germline V gives CDR1 MDHEN, CDR2 SYDVKM. This CDR3 spans 17 amino acids. For the CDR3, the DNA is TGTGCCAGCAGTTTATCCAGGGCGGGAGGAAAAGGGCGCGAGCAGTACTTC. Protein product: CASSLSRAGGKGREQYF. Based on the CDR3 plus reference TRBV28 and TRBJ2-7, the full variable domain is DVKVTQSSRYLVKRTGEKVFLECVQDMDHENMFWYRQDPGLGLRLIYFSYDVKMKEKGDIPEGYSVSREKKERFSLILESASTNQTSMYLCASSLSRAGGKGREQYFGPGTRLTVT.

This clonotype was counted at least ten times. This chain links TRBV11-2 with TRBJ2-7; a weak D match, TRBD1 (6 bases). Germline loops: CDR1 SGHAT, CDR2 FQNNGV. The CDR3 loop spans 16 amino acids. Trimming stripped 5 bases from V and 4 bases from J, with 21 bases between. CDR3 sequence reads: CASSHIAPRGSYEQYF. Written as DNA, the CDR3 is TGTGCCAGCAGCCACATCGCCCCCAGGGGATCGTACGAGCAGTACTTC.

This clonotype was seen many times. This chain connects TRBV5-1 to TRBJ2-7; D might be TRBD1 (5 bases). CDR1 and CDR2 (germline): SGHRS, YFSETQ. The CDR3 runs 13 residues. Trimming pared 3 bases from V and 0 bases from J, leaving 7 bases between. The CDR3 reads CASSYRSSYEQYF. The CDR3, as DNA: TGCGCCAGCAGCTACAGGAGCTCCTACGAGCAGTACTTC. Together with reference TRBV5-1 and TRBJ2-7, the CDR3 gives the full variable domain: KAGVTQTPRYLIKTRGQQVTLSCSPISGHRSVSWYQQTPGQGLQFLFEYFSETQRNKGNFPGRFSGRQFSNSRSEMNVSTLELGDSALYLCASSYRSSYEQYFGPGTRLTVT.

The CDR3 coding sequence is TGTGCCAGCGCGATCGACAGGGGAATTAGCACAGATACGCAGTATTTT. It translates to CASAIDRGISTDTQYF. The chain has TRBV6-2 or TRBV6-3 and TRBJ2-3; 8 positions match TRBD1. The trim removed 8 bases at V and 0 bases at J, leaving 10 bases unmatched. CDR1 is MNHEY, CDR2 SVGEGT, per germline. The CDR3 consists of 16 residues.

V gene TRBV5-1 combines with J gene TRBJ2-7; TRBD1 is a possible D gene (6 bases). CDR3 length: 14 residues. In germline, CDR1 is SGHRS, CDR2 YFSETQ. Trimming cost V 0 bases and J 4 bases, with 11 bases left between them. The CDR3 sequence: CASSLGSGEYEQYF. The CDR3 nucleotides are TGCGCCAGCAGCTTGGGATCAGGGGAGTACGAGCAGTACTTC.

J is TRBJ2-1 and V is TRBV28; D unclear. This CDR3 region has 12 residues. V was pared by 5 bases and J by 15 bases, with 17 bases between. Germline values: CDR1 MDHEN, CDR2 SYDVKM. The CDR3 here is CASSPRSGPGFF. As DNA, the CDR3 is TGTGCCAGCAGTCCCCGTTCTGGGCCAGGGTTCTTC.

The rearrangement uses TRBV25-1 and TRBJ2-1; 7 nucleotides line up with TRBD1. CDR1 MGHDK and CDR2 SYGVNS come from the germline V gene. This CDR3 has 15 amino acids. The junction had 6 bases not matched to a gene; V was cut back by 7 bases and J by 0 bases. This CDR3 is CASTSNRGSYNEQFF. The CDR3 DNA sequence: TGTGCCAGCACTTCAAACAGGGGCTCCTACAATGAGCAGTTCTTC.

This clonotype came up a few times. The junction does not match germline at one end; this may be a read error. As DNA, the CDR3 is TGTGCCAGCAGACCTGATGTAAGCCCCAACCTTTTGTTC. Translating gives CASRPDVSPNLLF. The chain combines TRBV6-6 with TRBJ2-1; D unresolved. Germline values: CDR1 MNHNY, CDR2 SVGAGI (reference sequence). The CDR3 runs to 13 residues.

The CDR3 reads CASSYAPREQYF. CDR3 sequence (DNA): TGTGCCAGCAGCTATGCCCCCCGTGAGCAGTACTTC. This rearrangement joins TRBV7-2 to TRBJ2-7; the D is unclear. Trimming shortened V by 4 bases and J by 7 bases, and 11 bases separated the two germline ends. The CDR3 is made up of 12 amino acids. CDR1 and CDR2 from the germline V gene are SGHTA and FQGNSA.